This T cell receptor beta chain appears in the sequencing data of a study of early T cells in non-severe SARS-CoV-2 infection. There are 15 residues in the CDR3. J gave up 2 bases and V 1 base, and 2 bases lay outside the gene matches. The V gene's germline CDR1 is SGHTA and CDR2 FQGNSA. TCRdb re-called the 5' RACE reads through MiXCR, storing one row per CDR3 protein. The table has about 72,000 distinct CDR3 sequences, roughly 9.1% seen once. The sequenced sample was whole blood, obtained at baseline. The J gene is TRBJ2-1, the V gene TRBV7-2, with 7 bases fitting TRBD1. This receptor was obtained from an adult who was a healthcare worker with PCR-confirmed SARS-CoV-2 infection or an uninfected control (not recorded which). CDR3 DNA: TGTGCCAGCAGCTTAGGAGGGGGCCCCTACAATGAGCAGTTCTTC. Its protein product is CASSLGGGPYNEQFF.